This T cell receptor (beta chain) emerged from a study of identical twins. The germline CDR1 and CDR2 sequences are ENHRY and SYGVKD. V dropped 9 bases and J dropped 0 bases, with 6 bases sitting between them. This CDR3 has 11 amino acids. The sample holds a few counts of this clonotype. TCRdb analysed the 5' RACE reads with MiXCR anew, one entry per CDR3 protein. The repertoire holds 470,000 or so distinct CDR3 sequences, with roughly 26% as singletons. These data were also filed under a second study, of T cells expressing NK-cell markers.

The TCR sequence derives from a woman aged 18-29 years in good health. Sequencing used CD4+ T cells sorted from blood. The chain combines TRBV10-3 with TRBJ2-7; D remains unclear. The CDR3 loop reads CAIGSSYEQYF. CDR3 DNA: TGTGCCATTGGGTCCTCCTACGAGCAGTACTTC.